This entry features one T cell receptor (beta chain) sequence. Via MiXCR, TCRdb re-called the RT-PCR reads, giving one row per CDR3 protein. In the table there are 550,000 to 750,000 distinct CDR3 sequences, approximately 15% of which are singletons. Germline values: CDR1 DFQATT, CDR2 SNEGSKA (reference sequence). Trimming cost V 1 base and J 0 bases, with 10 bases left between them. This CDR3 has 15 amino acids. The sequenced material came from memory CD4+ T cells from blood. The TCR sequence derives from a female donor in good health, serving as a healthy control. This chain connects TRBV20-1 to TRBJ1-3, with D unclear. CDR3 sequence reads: CSARGPWGSGNTIYF. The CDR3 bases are TGCAGTGCTAGAGGCCCGTGGGGCTCTGGAAACACCATATATTTT.